This T cell receptor (beta chain) was profiled in a study of blood T cell repertoires in COVID-19. Study details: Material from acute and convalescent COVID-19 was sourced from the United States, Italy and Spain. Nucleic acid was either cDNA or gDNA, and it came from T cells, B-cell-depleted T cells, or PBMCs.

Profiled with immunoSEQ multiplex PCR; TCRdb holds only in-frame clones, not every one. The data contain roughly 50,000 clones, about nine tenths of them seen just once; the ten biggest clones take up roughly an eighth. Material for sequencing was peripheral blood. The TCR comes from a woman aged 55-70 years with active COVID-19.

CDR3 residues: CASKDRGGYGYTF. The CDR3 DNA reads as TGTGCCAGCAAAGACAGGGGCGGCTATGGCTACACCTTC. The chain has TRBV12-3 or TRBV12-4 and TRBJ1-2; TRBD1 matches 8 bases. V lost 7 bases and J lost 4; bases outside the gene matches: 5. This CDR3 has 13 amino acids.